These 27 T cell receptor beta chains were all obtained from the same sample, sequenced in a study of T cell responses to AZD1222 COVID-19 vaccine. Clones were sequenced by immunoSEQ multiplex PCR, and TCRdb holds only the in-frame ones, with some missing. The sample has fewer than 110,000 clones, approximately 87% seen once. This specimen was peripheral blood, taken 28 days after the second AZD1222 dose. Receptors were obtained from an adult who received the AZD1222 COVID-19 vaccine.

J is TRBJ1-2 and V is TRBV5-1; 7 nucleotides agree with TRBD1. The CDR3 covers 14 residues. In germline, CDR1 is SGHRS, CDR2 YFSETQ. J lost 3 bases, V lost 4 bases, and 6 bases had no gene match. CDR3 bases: TGCGCCAGCAGCCAAGGAGGGGGCGACTATGGCTACACCTTC. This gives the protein CASSQGGGDYGYTF.

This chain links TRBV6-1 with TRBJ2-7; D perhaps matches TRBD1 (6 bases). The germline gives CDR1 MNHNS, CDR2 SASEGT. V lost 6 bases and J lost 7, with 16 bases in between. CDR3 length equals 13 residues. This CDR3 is CASSFVGAREQYF. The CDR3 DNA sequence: TGTGCCAGCAGCTTTGTGGGGGCTCGAGAGCAGTACTTC.

CDR3 sequence reads: CASSPDRGSEKLFF. In nucleotides, the CDR3 is TGTGCCAGTAGTCCGGACAGGGGCAGCGAAAAACTGTTTTTT. V is TRBV19 and J is TRBJ1-4, with 9 positions matching TRBD1. Germline CDR1 is LNHDA and CDR2 is SQIVND (reference sequence). This CDR3 spans 14 amino acids. Unmatched junction bases numbered 6, after V lost 5 bases and J lost 8 bases.

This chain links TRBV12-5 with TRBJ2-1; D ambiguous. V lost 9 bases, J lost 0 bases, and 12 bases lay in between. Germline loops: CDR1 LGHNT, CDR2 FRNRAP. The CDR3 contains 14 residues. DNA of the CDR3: TGTGCTAGGCCTAGGGCGAGCTCCTACAATGAGCAGTTCTTC. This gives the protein CARPRASSYNEQFF.

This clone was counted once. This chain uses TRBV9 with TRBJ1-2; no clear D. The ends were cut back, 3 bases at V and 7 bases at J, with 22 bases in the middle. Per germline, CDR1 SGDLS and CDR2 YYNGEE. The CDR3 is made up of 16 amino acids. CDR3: CASSADARRSDSGYTF. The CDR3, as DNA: TGTGCCAGCAGCGCCGATGCCAGACGGTCGGATAGTGGCTACACCTTC. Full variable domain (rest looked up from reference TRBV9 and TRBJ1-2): DSGVTQTPKHLITATGQRVTLRCSPRSGDLSVYWYQQSLDQGLQFLIQYYNGEERAKGNILERFSAQQFPDLHSELNLSSLELGDSALYFCASSADARRSDSGYTFGSGTRLTVV.

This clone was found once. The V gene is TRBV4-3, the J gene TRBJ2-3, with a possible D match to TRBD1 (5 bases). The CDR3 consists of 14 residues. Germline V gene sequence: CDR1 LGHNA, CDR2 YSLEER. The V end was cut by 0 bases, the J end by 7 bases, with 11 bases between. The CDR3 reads CASSQDQGQYTQYF. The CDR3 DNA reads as TGCGCCAGCAGCCAAGACCAGGGTCAATATACGCAGTATTTT.

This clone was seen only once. The CDR3 region has the DNA TGTGCCAGCAACGGACAGGGAGGTAAAGAGACCCAGTACTTC. It translates to CASNGQGGKETQYF. This chain uses TRBV2 with TRBJ2-5; 8 bases are shared with TRBD1. The V and J ends lost 7 bases and 3 bases, in that order; junction bases with no gene match: 7. This CDR3 is built from 14 residues. CDR1 SNHLY and CDR2 FYNNEI come from the germline V gene.

This chain's CDR3 is CASSPTDRPSTDTQYF. The DNA of the CDR3 is TGTGCCAGCAGCCCGACAGACCGACCCAGCACAGATACGCAGTATTTT. V usage is TRBV7-9 and J usage is TRBJ2-3, with D possibly matching TRBD1 (5 bases). CDR1 SEHNR and CDR2 FQNEAQ come from the germline V gene (reference sequence). Trimming shortened V by 5 bases and J by 0 bases, and 15 bases separated the two germline ends. The CDR3 consists of 16 residues.

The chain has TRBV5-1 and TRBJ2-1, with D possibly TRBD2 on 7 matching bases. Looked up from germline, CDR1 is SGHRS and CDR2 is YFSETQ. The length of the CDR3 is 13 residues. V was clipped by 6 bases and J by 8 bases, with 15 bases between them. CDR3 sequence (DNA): TGCGCCAGCAACATACTAGGGGGGGATGAGCAGTTCTTC. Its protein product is CASNILGGDEQFF.

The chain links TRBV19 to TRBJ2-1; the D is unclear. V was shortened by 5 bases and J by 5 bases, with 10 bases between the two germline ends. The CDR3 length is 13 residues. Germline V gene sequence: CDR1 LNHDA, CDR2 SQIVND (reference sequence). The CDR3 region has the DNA TGTGCCAGTAGTGTCGACGGTGACAATGAGCAGTTCTTC. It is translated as CASSVDGDNEQFF.

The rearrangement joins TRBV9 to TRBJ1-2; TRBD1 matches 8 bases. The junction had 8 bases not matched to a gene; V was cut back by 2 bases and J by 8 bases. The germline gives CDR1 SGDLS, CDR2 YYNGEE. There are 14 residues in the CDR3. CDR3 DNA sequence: TGTGCCAGCAGCGTTAATCAGGGGGCCAGAGGCTACACCTTC. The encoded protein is CASSVNQGARGYTF.

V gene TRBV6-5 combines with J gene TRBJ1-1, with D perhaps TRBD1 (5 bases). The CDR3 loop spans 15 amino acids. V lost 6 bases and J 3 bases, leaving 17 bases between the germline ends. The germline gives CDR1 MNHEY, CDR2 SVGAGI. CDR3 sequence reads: CASRHRDLRHTEAFF. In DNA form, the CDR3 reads TGTGCCAGCAGGCACCGGGACCTAAGGCACACTGAAGCTTTCTTT.

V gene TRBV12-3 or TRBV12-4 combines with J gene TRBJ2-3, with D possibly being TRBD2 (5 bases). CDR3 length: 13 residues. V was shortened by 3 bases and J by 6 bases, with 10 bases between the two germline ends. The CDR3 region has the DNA TGTGCCAGCAGTTTTGGTAGAGGGGATACGCAGTATTTT. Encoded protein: CASSFGRGDTQYF.

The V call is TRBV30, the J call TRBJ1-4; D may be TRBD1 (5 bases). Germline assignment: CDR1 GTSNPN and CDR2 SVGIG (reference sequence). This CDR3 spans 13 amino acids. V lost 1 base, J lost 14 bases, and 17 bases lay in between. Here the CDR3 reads CAWSAQASGHLFF. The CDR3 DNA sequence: TGTGCCTGGAGTGCACAAGCTTCAGGGCATCTGTTTTTT.

Here the CDR3 reads CASSQARGGEQFF. The CDR3 region has the DNA TGTGCCAGCAGCCAAGCAAGGGGGGGTGAGCAGTTCTTC. This chain joins TRBV14 and TRBJ2-1; D possibly corresponds to TRBD2 (7 bases). The germline V gene has CDR1 SGHDN and CDR2 FVKESK. The CDR3 has 13 residues. V lost 1 base and J lost 9, with 10 bases in between.

The CDR3 spells CASSPTGASNQPQHF. CDR3 in DNA: TGTGCCAGCAGCCCGACAGGGGCTAGCAATCAGCCCCAGCATTTT. This chain connects TRBV11-2 to TRBJ1-5, with TRBD1 identical over 8 bases. Trimming cost V 5 bases and J 0 bases; bases outside gene matches: 3. There are 15 residues in the CDR3. The germline V gene has CDR1 SGHAT and CDR2 FQNNGV.

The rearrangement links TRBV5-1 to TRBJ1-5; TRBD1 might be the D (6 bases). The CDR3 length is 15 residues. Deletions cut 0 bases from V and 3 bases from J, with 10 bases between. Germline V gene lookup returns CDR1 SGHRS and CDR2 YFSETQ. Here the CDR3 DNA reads TGCGCCAGCAGCTTGGCTGGGGACACCAATCAGCCCCAGCATTTT. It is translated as CASSLAGDTNQPQHF.

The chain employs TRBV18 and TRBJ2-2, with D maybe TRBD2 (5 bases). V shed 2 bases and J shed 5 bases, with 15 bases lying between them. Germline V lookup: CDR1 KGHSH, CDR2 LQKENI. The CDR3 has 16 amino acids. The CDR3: CASSPSVPGVTGELFF. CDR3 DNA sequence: TGTGCCAGCTCACCATCGGTTCCCGGGGTGACCGGGGAGCTGTTTTTT.

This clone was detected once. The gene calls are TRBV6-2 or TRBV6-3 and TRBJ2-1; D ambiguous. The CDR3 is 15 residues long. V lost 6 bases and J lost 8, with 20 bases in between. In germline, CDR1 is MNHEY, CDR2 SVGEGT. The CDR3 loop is CASSSTGGKGYEQFF. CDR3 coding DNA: TGTGCCAGCAGCTCCACTGGCGGCAAGGGCTATGAGCAGTTCTTC.

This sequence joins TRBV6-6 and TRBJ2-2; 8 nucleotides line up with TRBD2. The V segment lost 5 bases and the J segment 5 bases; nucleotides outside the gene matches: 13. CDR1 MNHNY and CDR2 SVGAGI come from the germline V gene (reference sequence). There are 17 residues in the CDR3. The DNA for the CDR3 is TGTGCCAGCAGTCTGTACGGGGGGGCGGTCGGAACCGGGGAGCTGTTTTTT. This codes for CASSLYGGAVGTGELFF.

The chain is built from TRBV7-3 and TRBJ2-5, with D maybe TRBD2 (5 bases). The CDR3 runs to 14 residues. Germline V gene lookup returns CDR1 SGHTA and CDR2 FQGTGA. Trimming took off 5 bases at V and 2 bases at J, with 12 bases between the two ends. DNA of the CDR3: TGTGCCAGCAGCGTAATAGCGTCACAAGAGACCCAGTACTTC. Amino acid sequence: CASSVIASQETQYF.

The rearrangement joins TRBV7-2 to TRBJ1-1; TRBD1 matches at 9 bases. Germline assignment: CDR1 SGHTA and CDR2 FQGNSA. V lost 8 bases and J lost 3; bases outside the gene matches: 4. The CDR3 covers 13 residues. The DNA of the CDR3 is TGTGCCAGCTCCCGGACAGGGGACACTGAAGCTTTCTTT. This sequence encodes CASSRTGDTEAFF.

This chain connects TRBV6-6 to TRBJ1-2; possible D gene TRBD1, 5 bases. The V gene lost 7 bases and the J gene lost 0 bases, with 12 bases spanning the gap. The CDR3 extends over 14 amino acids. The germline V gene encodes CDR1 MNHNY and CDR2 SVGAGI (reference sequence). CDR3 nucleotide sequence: TGTGCCAGCAACCCGACAGCACCTAACTATGGCTACACCTTC. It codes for CASNPTAPNYGYTF.

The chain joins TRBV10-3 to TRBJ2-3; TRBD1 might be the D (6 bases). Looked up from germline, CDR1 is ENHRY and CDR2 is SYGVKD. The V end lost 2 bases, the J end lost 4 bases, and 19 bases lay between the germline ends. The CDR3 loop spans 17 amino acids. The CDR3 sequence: CAISEINRGNRADTQYF. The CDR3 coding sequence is TGTGCCATCAGTGAGATAAATAGGGGGAACCGGGCAGATACGCAGTATTTT.

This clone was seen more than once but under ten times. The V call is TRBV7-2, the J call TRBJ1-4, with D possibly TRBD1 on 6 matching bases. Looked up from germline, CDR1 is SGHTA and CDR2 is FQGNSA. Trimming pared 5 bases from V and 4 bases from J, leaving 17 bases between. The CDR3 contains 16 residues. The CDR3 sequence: CASSPGGQGINEKLFF. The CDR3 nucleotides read TGTGCCAGCAGCCCGGGGGGTCAGGGGATTAATGAAAAACTGTTTTTT. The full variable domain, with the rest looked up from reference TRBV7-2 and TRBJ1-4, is GAGVSQSPSNKVTEKGKDVELRCDPISGHTALYWYRQSLGQGLEFLIYFQGNSAPDKSGLPSDRFSAERTGGSVSTLTIQRTQQEDSAVYLCASSPGGQGINEKLFFGSGTQLSVL.

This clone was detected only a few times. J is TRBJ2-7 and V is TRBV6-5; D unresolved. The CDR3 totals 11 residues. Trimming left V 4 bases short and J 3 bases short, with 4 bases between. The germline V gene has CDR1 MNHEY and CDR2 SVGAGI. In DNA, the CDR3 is TGTGCCAGCAGTTGGGACTACGAGCAGTACTTC. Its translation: CASSWDYEQYF.

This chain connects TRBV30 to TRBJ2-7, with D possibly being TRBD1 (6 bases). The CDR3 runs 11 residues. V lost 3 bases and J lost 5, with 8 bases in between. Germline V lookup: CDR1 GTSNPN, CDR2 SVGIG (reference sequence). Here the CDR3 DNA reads TGTGCCTGGAGCGAGGGGGACGAGCAGTACTTC. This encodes CAWSEGDEQYF.